The source of this TCR beta chain is a study of blood T cell repertoires in COVID-19. Whole-study context: Acute and convalescent COVID-19 specimens originated in the United States, Italy and Spain.

The CDR3 runs 18 residues. Germline assignment: CDR1 KGHSH and CDR2 LQKENI. V lost 4 bases and J lost 0, with 20 bases in between. In the original processing: The authors estimated nucleated cell counts from reference gene primer amplification. The assay was immunoSEQ multiplex PCR, and TCRdb's table has in-frame clones only and misses some. Clone size and the V and J calls come from that table; the DNA yielded D and trimming. The sample shows 130,000 to 150,000 clones, around nine tenths of them seen only once. This receptor was taken from a man aged 50-60 years with active or convalescent COVID-19. This chain links TRBV18 with TRBJ2-3; possible D gene TRBD1, 6 bases. Sequenced material: peripheral blood. The CDR3 sequence is CASSRGQGLRTSTDTQYF. Here the CDR3 DNA reads TGTGCCAGCTCACGAGGGCAGGGGCTGCGTACTAGCACAGATACGCAGTATTTT.